This TCR beta chain was sequenced in a study of tumor-infiltrating lymphocytes in primary liver carcinoma. Findings of the study overall: No more than about 8-24% of top clones could be seen in all five tumor regions. The difference in top-250-clone fraction between tumors and blood was significant, favoring tumors (p = 0.039).

About this clonotype: The antigen remains undetermined. Possible read error: a much larger clone is one base away.

RNA and DNA were co-extracted from about 20-30 mg of unsorted bulk tissue. cDNA specific to TCR beta was made from about 0.45 ug of total RNA, with a constant-region primer employed for priming. Modified slightly, ARM-PCR produced TCR beta libraries over three nested multiplex PCR rounds. The study ran its first two PCR rounds for 9 to 10 cycles each, using TRBV1-TRBV30 forward primers and a C-beta reverse primer. TCRdb re-analysed the multiplex PCR reads in MiXCR, keeping a single row per CDR3 protein. The table records roughly 57,000 distinct CDR3 sequences, less than 75% of them present only once. The V gene's germline CDR1 is LGHNA and CDR2 YSLEER. CDR3 length: 16 amino acids.

The V and J genes are TRBV4-3 and TRBJ1-6; the D is unclear. The clonotype was recovered from a man aged 35-49 years with primary liver carcinoma and hepatitis B virus infection. The sample comprised liver tumor tissue from sampling region 2. Subset meaning: tumor region T2, inferior pole. The CDR3 reads CASSQAQTVDNSSLHF. The DNA of the CDR3 is TGCGCCAGCAGCCAAGCACAAACCGTCGATAATTCATCCCTCCACTTT.